This TCR beta chain derives from a study of blood T cell repertoires in COVID-19. Between the trimmed V and J ends, which lost 4 bases and 5 bases, there was a span of 19 bases. The CDR3 is 15 residues long. The germline gives CDR1 SGHRS, CDR2 YFSETQ. In the authors' workflow: Amplification of reference gene primers provided the estimated nucleated cell counts. Sequencing used immunoSEQ multiplex PCR; TCRdb keeps in-frame clones, though not all of them. That table furnishes V, J and clone size, whereas the DNA furnished D and trimming. This table has around 310,000 clones, over 75% appearing once. The sequence derives from a woman in her sixties or seventies with acute or convalescent COVID-19. Sequences were obtained from peripheral blood. The genes are TRBV5-1 and TRBJ2-7; D is possibly TRBD1 (5 bases). The CDR3, as DNA: TGCGCCAGCAGCCACGAGGTAGGGGCTAATGACGAGCAGTACTTC. It encodes CASSHEVGANDEQYF.